These 20 T cell receptor beta chains share one sample of origin, sequenced in a study of TIL therapy for anti-PD-1-resistant metastatic lung cancer. The immunoSEQ assay was v3. TCRdb's copy holds only in-frame clones and misses some; the assay was immunoSEQ multiplex PCR. This table holds 50,000 or so clones, 79% found once. Time point indicated: pre-treatment sample, taken before nivolumab and TIL therapy. The sample was blood, taken at baseline. Receptors originate from a woman aged 30 to 85 with non-small cell lung cancer.

The chain recombines TRBV11-2 with TRBJ1-2, with 7 bases lining up with TRBD1. Trimming took 6 bases from V and 4 from J; bases not matched to a gene: 14. CDR3 length: 16 residues. Germline loops: CDR1 SGHAT, CDR2 FQNNGV. The CDR3 reads CASSFLRQGLGYGYTF. The CDR3 nucleotides read TGTGCCAGCAGTTTTCTCCGACAGGGCCTGGGCTATGGCTACACCTTC.

The chain uses TRBV7-2 and TRBJ2-5; 7 bases align to TRBD2. Germline CDR1 reads SGHTA; CDR2 reads FQGNSA. The CDR3 totals 12 residues. V was pared by 8 bases and J by 5 bases, with 5 bases of the junction left unmatched. The CDR3 coding sequence is TGTGCCAGCGGGAGGGCCTTGGAGACCCAGTACTTC. As protein: CASGRALETQYF. The full variable domain, its missing parts supplied by reference TRBV7-2 and TRBJ2-5, is GAGVSQSPSNKVTEKGKDVELRCDPISGHTALYWYRQSLGQGLEFLIYFQGNSAPDKSGLPSDRFSAERTGGSVSTLTIQRTQQEDSAVYLCASGRALETQYFGPGTRLLVL.

The CDR3 bases are TGTGCCAGCAGTTTACGGGAAACTAGCGGGGGCCAGGAGTTCTTC. Its protein is CASSLRETSGGQEFF. This chain uses TRBV27 with TRBJ2-1; 11 bases are shared with TRBD2. The CDR3 is 15 residues long. Trimming removed 2 bases from V and 14 bases from J; junction bases left unmatched: 11. Germline V lookup: CDR1 MNHEY, CDR2 SMNVEV (reference sequence).

This clone came up a few times. V usage is TRBV10-3 and J usage is TRBJ1-1; D unclear. The CDR3 sequence is 13 residues long. V was cut by 6 bases and J by 1 base, with 9 bases left in between. The germline gives CDR1 ENHRY, CDR2 SYGVKD. Here the CDR3 reads CAIRTDSNTEAFF. Here the CDR3 DNA reads TGTGCCATCAGAACAGATTCGAACACTGAAGCTTTCTTT.

CDR3 loop: CASSFGSNTEAFF. The CDR3 DNA is TGTGCCAGCAGTTTCGGGTCGAACACTGAAGCTTTCTTT. The genes are TRBV6-5 and TRBJ1-1; D call uncertain. With 4 bases removed from V and 1 base from J, the gap between germline ends came to 7 bases. Germline V gives CDR1 MNHEY, CDR2 SVGAGI. The CDR3 runs 13 residues.

V is TRBV4-1 and J is TRBJ1-2; D perhaps matches TRBD1 (5 bases). CDR3 length: 17 residues. CDR1 and CDR2 from the germline V gene are MGHRA and YSYEKL. The V and J ends lost 0 bases and 4 bases respectively, with 18 bases between them. CDR3 amino acids: CASSQDLVGAVGYGYTF. Written as DNA, the CDR3 is TGCGCCAGCAGCCAAGATTTGGTAGGGGCGGTTGGCTATGGCTACACCTTC.

The chain has TRBV6-6 and TRBJ2-7; possibly TRBD1 for D (7 bases). Deletions cut 7 bases from V and 4 bases from J, with 23 bases between. The CDR3 length is 16 residues. CDR1 and CDR2 (germline): MNHNY, SVGAGI (reference sequence). Here the CDR3 DNA reads TGTGCCAGCATGGGGCTTGGGGGGCAGGGGGTATACGAGCAGTACTTC. Residues: CASMGLGGQGVYEQYF.

The chain carries TRBV4-2 and TRBJ2-7; D possibly corresponds to TRBD2 (5 bases). CDR3 length equals 14 residues. Trimming removed 5 bases at V and 2 bases at J, with 13 bases between. The germline gives CDR1 LGHNA, CDR2 YNFKEQ. The CDR3 spells CASSSLEGPYEQYF. CDR3 nucleotides: TGTGCCAGCAGCTCCCTCGAGGGCCCCTACGAGCAGTACTTC.

This chain uses TRBV5-1 with TRBJ2-3; D not resolved. Germline CDR1 and CDR2: SGHRS and YFSETQ. The ends were cut back, 0 bases at V and 0 bases at J, with 8 bases in the middle. This CDR3 region has 15 residues. The DNA of the CDR3 is TGCGCCAGCAGCTTGGAACACAGTAGCACAGATACGCAGTATTTT. Its protein product is CASSLEHSSTDTQYF.

The CDR3 region has the DNA TGTGCCAGCAGTTACTCGTATAGTAACACTGAAGCTTTCTTT. It specifies CASSYSYSNTEAFF. The V gene is TRBV6-5, the J gene TRBJ1-1, with D unclear. Trimming took off 0 bases at V and 2 bases at J, with 7 bases between the two ends. The CDR3 runs 14 residues. CDR1 MNHEY and CDR2 SVGAGI come from the germline V gene.

CDR3 region: CASSQGQSSGIFDEQFF. CDR3 DNA: TGCGCCAGCAGCCAAGGGCAATCTAGCGGGATTTTTGATGAGCAGTTCTTC. V is TRBV4-1 and J is TRBJ2-1, with TRBD2 matching over 9 bases. The CDR3 spans 17 residues. J was trimmed by 8 bases and V by 1 base; bases with no gene match: 12. In germline, CDR1 is MGHRA, CDR2 YSYEKL.

The rearrangement uses TRBV11-3 and TRBJ2-7; D is unresolved. The V end was cut by 1 base, the J end by 0 bases, with 10 bases between. CDR1 and CDR2 from the germline V gene are SGHNT and YENEEA. The CDR3 spans 15 residues. The DNA of the CDR3 is TGTGCCAGCAGCTTAGCGGTGGACCGCTCCTACGAGCAGTACTTC. Amino acids: CASSLAVDRSYEQYF.

The chain employs TRBV9 and TRBJ2-5; no definite D call. The germline CDR1 and CDR2 sequences are SGDLS and YYNGEE. The CDR3 is 13 amino acids. The V and J ends lost 3 bases and 2 bases respectively, with 8 bases between them. CDR3 DNA sequence: TGTGCCAGCAGCGCTACGGATCAAGAGACCCAGTACTTC. Its protein is CASSATDQETQYF.

J is TRBJ1-5 and V is TRBV10-3, with 8 bases lining up with TRBD1. The ends lost 5 bases at V and 5 bases at J; junction bases unmatched: 2. CDR3 length: 13 residues. Germline CDR1 and CDR2: ENHRY and SYGVKD. In DNA form, the CDR3 reads TGTGCCATCAGTCCGGACAGGGATCAGCCCCAGCATTTT. This encodes CAISPDRDQPQHF.

The gene calls are TRBV28 and TRBJ2-3; unclear D gene. V was shortened by 7 bases and J by 2 bases, with 10 bases between the two germline ends. Germline V lookup: CDR1 MDHEN, CDR2 SYDVKM. The CDR3 spans 13 residues. CDR3 loop: CASTETVTDTQYF. The CDR3 DNA reads as TGTGCCAGCACCGAAACCGTCACAGATACGCAGTATTTT.

V and J are TRBV27 and TRBJ2-5; no clear D gene. Trimming took 6 bases from V and 4 from J, leaving 12 bases between them. The germline gives CDR1 MNHEY, CDR2 SMNVEV (reference sequence). This CDR3 comprises 13 residues. CDR3 nucleotides: TGTGCCAGCAGCCTTAACACGGGAGAGACCCAGTACTTC. Amino acid sequence: CASSLNTGETQYF.

The rearrangement joins TRBV7-2 to TRBJ1-3, with D perhaps TRBD1 (5 bases). This CDR3 is built from 15 residues. The V and J ends lost 0 bases and 3 bases respectively, with 9 bases between them. Germline assignment: CDR1 SGHTA and CDR2 FQGNSA. DNA for the CDR3: TGTGCCAGCAGCTTAGCGCAGGGCGGTGGAAACACCATATATTTT. Its protein product is CASSLAQGGGNTIYF.

This clone was seen more than once but under ten times. The chain combines TRBV19 with TRBJ1-1; TRBD1 might be the D (6 bases). In germline, CDR1 is LNHDA, CDR2 SQIVND (reference sequence). V lost 5 bases, J lost 2 bases, and 15 bases lay in between. The CDR3 runs 15 residues. The CDR3 spells CASSPDRDINTEAFF. CDR3 sequence (DNA): TGTGCCAGTAGTCCGGACCGGGACATCAACACTGAAGCTTTCTTT.

V usage is TRBV5-5 and J usage is TRBJ2-1; 11 bases are shared with TRBD2. Germline V gene sequence: CDR1 SGHKS, CDR2 YYEKEE (reference sequence). Trimming took 5 bases from V and 4 from J; bases not matched to a gene: 8. This CDR3 contains 16 residues. The CDR3 bases are TGTGCCAGCAGTCCAAGCGGACTAGCGGGTTACAATGAGCAGTTCTTC. Protein product: CASSPSGLAGYNEQFF. Full variable domain (missing parts from reference TRBV5-5 and TRBJ2-1): DAGVTQSPTHLIKTRGQQVTLRCSPISGHKSVSWYQQVLGQGPQFIFQYYEKEERGRGNFPDRFSARQFPNYSSELNVNALLLGDSALYLCASSPSGLAGYNEQFFGPGTRLTVL.

This chain connects TRBV27 to TRBJ2-1, with a tentative D call TRBD1 (5 bases). The CDR3 runs to 12 residues. Germline V CDR1 and CDR2: MNHEY, SMNVEV (reference sequence). V was shortened by 4 bases and J by 5 bases, with 6 bases between the two germline ends. The CDR3 bases are TGTGCCAGCAGTTGGGGCGACAATGAGCAGTTCTTC. Its protein product is CASSWGDNEQFF.